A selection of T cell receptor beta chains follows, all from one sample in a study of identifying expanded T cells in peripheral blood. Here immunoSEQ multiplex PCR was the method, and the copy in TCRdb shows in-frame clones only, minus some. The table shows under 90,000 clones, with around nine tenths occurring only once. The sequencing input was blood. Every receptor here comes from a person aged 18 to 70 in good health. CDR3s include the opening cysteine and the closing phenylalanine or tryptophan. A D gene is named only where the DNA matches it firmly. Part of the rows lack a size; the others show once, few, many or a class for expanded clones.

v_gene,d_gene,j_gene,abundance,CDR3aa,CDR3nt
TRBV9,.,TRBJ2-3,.,CASSVAGRGASTDTQYF,TGTGCCAGCAGCGTAGCGGGTCGGGGGGCCAGCACAGATACGCAGTATTTT
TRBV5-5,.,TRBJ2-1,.,CASSRQGQHRDEQFF,TGTGCCAGCAGCCGTCAGGGACAACACCGCGATGAGCAGTTCTTC
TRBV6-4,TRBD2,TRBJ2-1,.,CASSVGLAGVSYNEQFF,TGTGCCAGCAGTGTAGGACTAGCGGGAGTTTCCTACAATGAGCAGTTCTTC
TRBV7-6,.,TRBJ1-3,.,CASSPGRHSGNTIYF,TGTGCCAGCAGCCCGGGACGGCACTCTGGAAACACCATATATTTT
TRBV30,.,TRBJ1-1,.,CAWMQGKNTEAFF,TGTGCCTGGATGCAGGGGAAAAACACTGAAGCTTTCTTT
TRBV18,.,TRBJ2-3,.,CASSPSVSSTDTQYF,TGTGCCAGCTCACCTAGCGTCTCTAGCACAGATACGCAGTATTTT
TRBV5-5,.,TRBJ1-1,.,CASSLVAGSTEAFF,TGTGCCAGCAGCTTGGTGGCAGGGAGTACTGAAGCTTTCTTT
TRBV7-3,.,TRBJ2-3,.,CASSEGTDPSTDTQYF,TGTGCCAGCAGCGAAGGGACGGACCCTAGCACAGATACGCAGTATTTT
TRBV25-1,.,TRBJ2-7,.,CASSRQGPYEQYF,TGTGCCAGCAGCCGGCAGGGACCCTACGAGCAGTACTTC
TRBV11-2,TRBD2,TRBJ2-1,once,CASSSAGGPGNEQFF,TGTGCCAGCAGCTCGGCGGGGGGGCCGGGTAATGAGCAGTTCTTC
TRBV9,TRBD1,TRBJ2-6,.,CASSVPRQGSGANVLTF,TGTGCCAGCAGCGTACCTAGACAGGGGTCTGGGGCCAACGTCCTGACTTTC
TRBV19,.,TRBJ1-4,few,CACATNEKLFF,TGTGCCTGTGCAACTAATGAAAAACTGTTTTTT
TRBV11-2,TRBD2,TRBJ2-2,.,CASTILAGGAGELFF,TGTGCCAGCACCATCCTAGCGGGGGGAGCCGGGGAGCTGTTTTTT
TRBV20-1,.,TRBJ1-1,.,CSAFLHTEAFF,TGCAGCGCCTTTTTGCACACTGAAGCTTTCTTT
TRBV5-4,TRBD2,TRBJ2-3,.,CASSRKWGGTSTDTQYF,TGTGCCAGCAGCCGAAAGTGGGGGGGGACTAGCACAGATACGCAGTATTTT
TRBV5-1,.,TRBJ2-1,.,CASSQVPGEDEQFF,TGCGCCAGCAGCCAGGTGCCGGGGGAGGATGAGCAGTTCTTC
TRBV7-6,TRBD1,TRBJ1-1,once,CASSSLQGLEAFF,TGTGCCAGCAGCTCATTACAGGGGCTTGAAGCTTTCTTT
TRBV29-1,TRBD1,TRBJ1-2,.,CSVEPTGTGANYGYTF,TGCAGCGTTGAACCCACTGGGACAGGGGCCAACTATGGCTACACCTTC
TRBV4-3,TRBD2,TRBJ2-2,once,CASSPSAGANTGELFF,TGCGCCAGCAGCCCCTCAGCGGGAGCGAACACCGGGGAGCTGTTTTTT
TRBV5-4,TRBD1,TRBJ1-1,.,CASSSPGQGNTEAFF,TGTGCCAGCAGCTCCCCGGGACAGGGCAACACTGAAGCTTTCTTT
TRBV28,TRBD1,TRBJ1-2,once,CASSFGFRQGQGYTF,TGTGCCAGCAGTTTTGGATTCCGACAGGGTCAGGGCTACACCTTC
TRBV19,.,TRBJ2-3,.,CASSIAALRGRSTDTQYF,TGTGCCAGTAGTATAGCGGCGTTAAGGGGACGGAGCACAGATACGCAGTATTTT
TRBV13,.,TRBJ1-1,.,CASSLGGGLNTEAFF,TGTGCCAGCAGCTTGGGAGGGGGGCTGAACACTGAAGCTTTCTTT
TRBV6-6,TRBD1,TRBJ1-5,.,CASNMGQGGQPQHF,TGTGCCAGCAATATGGGACAGGGGGGTCAGCCCCAGCATTTT
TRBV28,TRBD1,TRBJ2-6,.,CASSLLQGDGANVLTF,TGTGCCAGCAGTTTACTTCAGGGGGACGGGGCCAACGTCCTGACTTTC
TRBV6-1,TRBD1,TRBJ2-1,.,CASSGGQGIYNEQFF,TGTGCCAGCAGTGGGGGACAGGGGATTTACAATGAGCAGTTCTTC
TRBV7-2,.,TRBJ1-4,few,CASSLVFNEKLFF,TGTGCCAGCAGCTTAGTCTTTAATGAAAAACTGTTTTTT
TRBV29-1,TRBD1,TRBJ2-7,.,CSAILTGTGRLDEQYF,TGCAGCGCCATATTGACCGGGACAGGGCGGTTGGACGAGCAGTACTTC
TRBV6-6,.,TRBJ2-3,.,CASSYSGRTTDTQYF,TGTGCCAGCAGTTACTCGGGACGGACTACAGATACGCAGTATTTT
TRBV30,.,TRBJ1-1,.,CAWSGSLNTEAFF,TGTGCCTGGAGTGGCAGCTTGAACACTGAAGCTTTCTTT
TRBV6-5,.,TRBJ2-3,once,CASRRGSIKDTQYF,TGTGCCAGCAGGAGGGGCAGCATCAAAGATACGCAGTATTTT
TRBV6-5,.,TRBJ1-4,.,CASSYGRGDEKLFF,TGTGCCAGCAGTTACGGCAGGGGTGATGAAAAACTGTTTTTT
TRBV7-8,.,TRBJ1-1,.,CASSSRTGVGSEAFF,TGTGCCAGCAGCTCCCGGACCGGGGTCGGGAGTGAAGCTTTCTTT
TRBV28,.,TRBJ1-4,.,CASSLWPTMNRLNNEKLFF,TGTGCCAGCAGTTTATGGCCAACCATGAACAGACTCAATAATGAAAAACTGTTTTTT
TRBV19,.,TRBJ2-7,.,CASSISVGRVRQYF,TGTGCCAGTAGTATTTCCGTGGGCAGGGTAAGGCAGTACTTC
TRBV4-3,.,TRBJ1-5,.,CASSQVREYSNQPQHF,TGCGCCAGCAGCCAAGTGAGGGAGTATAGCAATCAGCCCCAGCATTTT
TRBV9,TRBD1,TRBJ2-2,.,CASSVGGGQGAGELFF,TGTGCCAGCAGCGTAGGCGGGGGACAGGGGGCCGGGGAGCTGTTTTTT
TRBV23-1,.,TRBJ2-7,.,CAIGGQANYEQYF,TGCGCCATAGGCGGGCAGGCCAACTACGAGCAGTACTTC
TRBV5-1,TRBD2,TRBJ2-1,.,CASSEGGLNYNEQFF,TGCGCCAGCAGCGAGGGAGGGTTGAACTACAATGAGCAGTTCTTC
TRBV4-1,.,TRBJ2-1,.,CASSQDRDNEQFF,TGCGCCAGCAGCCAGGACCGGGACAATGAGCAGTTCTTC